This is a list of T cell receptor beta chains from one sample in a study of human T cells and chemical hapten exposure. TCRdb used MiXCR to reprocess the RACE reads, holding one entry per CDR3 protein. Of roughly 200,000 distinct CDR3 sequences detected, around 25% appear once; the ten largest clones hold approximately 2.3%. This specimen consisted of whole blood, obtained in connection with sensitization to the hapten diphenylcyclopropenone (DPC). The receptors derive from a woman aged 40 to 50 with alopecia areata. Some clones in this sample may be carry-over from other donors' samples. Each CDR3 is given with its conserved first and last residue. D genes are given only for firm matches. Clone size is given for some rows only: seen once, a few or many times, or a class if the clone is expanded.

j_call d_call clone_size v_call cdr3_aa cdr3_nt
TRBJ1-5 . many TRBV6-1 CASSEARRGTQPQHF TGTGCCAGCAGTGAAGCGCGGAGGGGGACCCAGCCCCAGCATTTT
TRBJ2-7 TRBD1 . TRBV19 CASSMYQGAYEQYF TGTGCCAGTAGTATGTACCAGGGGGCCTACGAGCAGTACTTC
TRBJ2-7 TRBD2 . TRBV10-1 CASTERELAGGFLIYEQYF TGCGCCAGCACCGAGAGGGAACTAGCGGGAGGTTTCTTGATCTACGAGCAGTACTTC
TRBJ1-2 . few TRBV27 CASSQGGQNYGYTF TGTGCCAGCAGTCAAGGCGGACAGAACTATGGCTACACCTTC
TRBJ2-1 . few TRBV20-1 CSARVAESSYNEQFF TGCAGTGCTAGAGTCGCGGAGAGCTCCTACAATGAGCAGTTCTTC
TRBJ2-3 . few TRBV29-1 CSVEFQLGDTQYF TGCAGCGTTGAGTTCCAACTAGGAGATACGCAGTATTTT
TRBJ2-1 . many TRBV5-4 CASSSRRGGLVNEQFF TGTGCCAGCAGCTCCCGCAGGGGGGGGTTGGTCAATGAGCAGTTCTTC
TRBJ2-4 . few TRBV4-1 CASSQGGLRAKNIQYF TGCGCCAGCAGCCAGGGCGGACTCAGAGCCAAAAACATTCAGTACTTC
TRBJ1-1 TRBD1 . TRBV7-9 CASSLPGGVEAFF TGTGCCAGCAGCTTACCAGGGGGCGTTGAAGCTTTCTTT
TRBJ1-1 . . TRBV6-6 CASSGPSGAEAFF TGTGCCAGCAGTGGCCCCTCCGGAGCTGAAGCTTTCTTT
TRBJ1-3 . . TRBV7-3 CASSLTLTGNTIYF TGTGCCAGCAGCTTAACGCTCACTGGAAACACCATATATTTT
TRBJ2-3 TRBD2 . TRBV6-2/TRBV6-3 CASASGRATDTQYF TGTGCCAGCGCAAGCGGGAGGGCGACAGATACGCAGTATTTT
TRBJ2-7 . . TRBV28 CASRPRGDEQYF TGTGCCAGCAGGCCCAGGGGCGACGAGCAGTACTTC
TRBJ2-2 . . TRBV24-1 CATGQDSAGELFF TGTGCCACCGGGCAGGACTCGGCCGGGGAGCTGTTTTTT
TRBJ1-4 . . TRBV28 CASSLVQRTNEKLFF TGTGCCAGCAGTTTGGTACAACGGACTAATGAAAAACTGTTTTTT
TRBJ2-3 TRBD2 . TRBV6-1 CASRSGKADTQYF TGTGCCAGCCGAAGCGGGAAAGCAGATACGCAGTATTTT
TRBJ2-7 TRBD2 . TRBV7-2 CASSHRTSGREVYEQYF TGTGCCAGCAGCCACCGGACTAGCGGGAGGGAGGTGTACGAGCAGTACTTC
TRBJ1-1 TRBD1 few TRBV29-1 CSVGDSSFEAFF TGCAGCGTGGGGGACAGCTCTTTTGAAGCTTTCTTT
TRBJ2-1 TRBD2 few TRBV10-3 CAISESSGKAYNEQFF TGTGCCATCAGTGAGTCGAGCGGGAAAGCCTACAATGAGCAGTTCTTC
TRBJ2-2 . . TRBV2 CASSYSSTPPTLFF TGTGCCAGCAGTTACAGCTCTACACCCCCCACGCTGTTTTTT
TRBJ1-1 . . TRBV2 CASLERGAFF TGTGCCAGCCTTGAACGTGGCGCTTTCTTT
TRBJ2-7 TRBD2 . TRBV6-2/TRBV6-3 CASSYSTRLAGGGYEQYF TGTGCCAGCAGTTACTCGACCAGGCTAGCGGGAGGAGGTTACGAGCAGTACTTC
TRBJ2-4 . few TRBV5-4 CASSSRGFGQYF TGTGCCAGCAGCTCGCGGGGTTTTGGCCAGTACTTC
TRBJ2-3 TRBD2 . TRBV29-1 CSVDGLAGKVDTQYF TGCAGCGTTGACGGACTAGCGGGAAAAGTAGATACGCAGTATTTT
TRBJ1-2 . . TRBV6-5 CASSYSAGGLYGYTF TGTGCCAGCAGTTACTCAGCGGGAGGGCTCTATGGCTACACCTTC
TRBJ2-3 TRBD2 . TRBV27 CVSSASGRSADTQYF TGTGTCAGCAGTGCTAGCGGGAGGTCAGCAGATACGCAGTATTTT
TRBJ2-1 TRBD2 . TRBV5-1 CASSRAGSGSYNEQFF TGCGCCAGCAGCCGGGCCGGTAGCGGGAGCTACAATGAGCAGTTCTTC
TRBJ2-3 . . TRBV14 CASSQGTYPPTDTQYF TGTGCCAGCAGCCAAGGGACCTATCCACCCACAGATACGCAGTATTTT
TRBJ1-1 . . TRBV6-5 CASKEAGSNTEAFF TGTGCCAGCAAAGAGGCAGGAAGTAACACTGAAGCTTTCTTT
TRBJ2-1 TRBD2 . TRBV6-1 CASRLGTAGVNEQFF TGTGCCAGCAGACTAGGGACGGCGGGAGTCAATGAGCAGTTCTTC
TRBJ1-5 . . TRBV4-3 CASSQSVYSNQPQHF TGCGCCAGCAGCCAATCGGTTTATAGCAATCAGCCCCAGCATTTT
TRBJ2-1 . . TRBV4-1 CASSDPSYAVGPGYEQFF TGCGCCAGCAGCGACCCATCCTACGCGGTCGGTCCTGGTTATGAGCAGTTCTTC
TRBJ1-6 TRBD1 many TRBV2 CASNGQGVNPLHF TGTGCCAGCAACGGACAGGGGGTGAATCCCCTCCACTTT
TRBJ1-5 TRBD1 few TRBV6-5 CASSYSTRGDQPQHF TGTGCCAGCAGTTACTCGACCAGGGGGGATCAGCCCCAGCATTTT
TRBJ2-7 . few TRBV25-1 CASSGRDTTSERQYF TGTGCCAGCAGTGGCCGGGACACAACGTCCGAGCGGCAGTACTTC
TRBJ2-3 . few TRBV11-1 CASRLSGLTDTQYF TGTGCCAGCAGGCTTAGCGGCCTCACAGATACGCAGTATTTT
TRBJ2-3 . . TRBV20-1 CSARDGQGSADTQYF TGCAGTGCTAGAGACGGGCAGGGGAGTGCAGATACGCAGTATTTT
TRBJ1-3 TRBD1 few TRBV6-5 CASSPTGGPSGNTIYF TGTGCCAGCAGTCCTACAGGGGGACCATCTGGAAACACCATATATTTT